The rows below give T cell receptor beta chains drawn from one sample of a study of molecular identifiers for immune sequencing clone quantification. One entry per CDR3 protein, called by TCRdb with MiXCR from the PCR reads. Of approximately 630,000 distinct CDR3 sequences listed, about 25% are singletons. Sequencing was carried out using naive CD8+ T cells from blood, with Jurkat cell RNA spiked in. The receptor source for this set is a human donor in good health. Some libraries in this study had Jurkat cell RNA spiked in. The CDR3 runs from the conserved cysteine through the conserved F or W. Fields, in order: CDR3 length, J gene, V gene, D gene, clone size, CDR3 protein, CDR3 DNA. D genes are given only for firm matches. Clone size is shown for a subset of rows, as once, few, many or a class of expanded clone.

length: 15
J: TRBJ1-2
V: TRBV7-9
D: TRBD1
size: few
CDR3: CASSLGLQGDYGYTF
DNA: TGTGCCAGCAGCTTAGGCTTACAGGGGGACTATGGCTACACCTTC

length: 16
J: TRBJ1-1
V: TRBV7-9
D: NA
size: few
CDR3: CASSPITDPLNTEAFF
DNA: TGTGCCAGCAGCCCTATAACGGACCCGTTGAACACTGAAGCTTTCTTT

length: 14
J: TRBJ2-3
V: TRBV5-4
D: NA
size: many
CDR3: CASSQGLAPDTQYF
DNA: TGTGCCAGCAGCCAAGGACTCGCTCCAGATACGCAGTATTTT

length: 15
J: TRBJ1-1
V: TRBV27
D: TRBD1
size: many
CDR3: CASRGQGIVNTEAFF
DNA: TGTGCCAGCAGGGGACAGGGGATCGTGAACACTGAAGCTTTCTTT

length: 14
J: TRBJ2-3
V: TRBV28
D: TRBD2
size: many
CDR3: CASRRLAGADTQYF
DNA: TGTGCCAGCAGACGCCTAGCGGGGGCAGATACGCAGTATTTT

length: 14
J: TRBJ1-2
V: TRBV19
D: NA
size: NA
CDR3: CASSQLTGSSGYTF
DNA: TGTGCCAGTAGCCAACTGACAGGTTCTTCTGGCTACACCTTC

length: 14
J: TRBJ2-7
V: TRBV5-6
D: NA
size: NA
CDR3: CASSEVDPSYEQYF
DNA: TGTGCCAGCAGCGAGGTAGACCCCTCCTACGAGCAGTACTTC

length: 15
J: TRBJ1-6
V: TRBV28
D: NA
size: few
CDR3: CASRLQGYGNSPLHF
DNA: TGTGCCAGCAGATTGCAGGGGTATGGGAATTCACCCCTCCACTTT

length: 15
J: TRBJ2-2
V: TRBV5-6
D: TRBD2
size: few
CDR3: CASSFPGLVSGELFF
DNA: TGTGCCAGCAGCTTCCCGGGACTAGTCAGCGGGGAGCTGTTTTTT

length: 14
J: TRBJ1-5
V: TRBV27
D: NA
size: many
CDR3: CASSLAGVNQPQHF
DNA: TGTGCCAGCAGTTTAGCAGGGGTCAATCAGCCCCAGCATTTT

length: 15
J: TRBJ2-7
V: TRBV27
D: TRBD1
size: NA
CDR3: CASSPGTARTYEQYF
DNA: TGTGCCAGCAGCCCCGGGACAGCAAGAACCTACGAGCAGTACTTC

length: 15
J: TRBJ1-2
V: TRBV6-5
D: TRBD1
size: few
CDR3: CASTENSGGYYGYTF
DNA: TGTGCCAGCACTGAGAATTCAGGGGGTTACTATGGCTACACCTTC

length: 13
J: TRBJ1-5
V: TRBV6-5
D: NA
size: NA
CDR3: CASSLRVGQPQHF
DNA: TGTGCCAGCAGTTTAAGAGTTGGTCAGCCCCAGCATTTT

length: 15
J: TRBJ2-7
V: TRBV7-2
D: TRBD1
size: NA
CDR3: CASSIYRGSSYEQYF
DNA: TGTGCCAGCAGCATTTACAGGGGATCCTCCTACGAGCAGTACTTC

length: 15
J: TRBJ2-3
V: TRBV20-1
D: TRBD2
size: many
CDR3: CSARLAGESTDTQYF
DNA: TGCAGTGCTAGATTAGCGGGAGAGAGCACAGATACGCAGTATTTT

length: 15
J: TRBJ2-3
V: TRBV7-2
D: TRBD2
size: many
CDR3: CASSLGGGATDTQYF
DNA: TGTGCCAGCAGCTTAGGCGGGGGGGCAACAGATACGCAGTATTTT

length: 13
J: TRBJ2-7
V: TRBV5-6
D: NA
size: many
CDR3: CASSLVRSYEQYF
DNA: TGTGCCAGCAGCTTGGTCAGGTCCTACGAGCAGTACTTC

length: 15
J: TRBJ2-1
V: TRBV6-5
D: TRBD2
size: NA
CDR3: CASRELAGNYNEQFF
DNA: TGTGCCAGCAGAGAATTAGCGGGGAACTACAATGAGCAGTTCTTC

length: 16
J: TRBJ2-2
V: TRBV11-2
D: TRBD2
size: NA
CDR3: CASSLAGGSNTGELFF
DNA: TGTGCCAGCAGCTTAGCGGGGGGGTCGAACACCGGGGAGCTGTTTTTT

length: 16
J: TRBJ2-3
V: TRBV3-1
D: TRBD2
size: many
CDR3: CASSPVSGLTRNTQYF
DNA: TGTGCCAGCAGCCCCGTTTCGGGACTAACGAGAAATACGCAGTATTTT

length: 14
J: TRBJ2-3
V: TRBV19
D: TRBD1
size: NA
CDR3: CASSGDRRTDTQYF
DNA: TGTGCCAGTAGTGGGGACAGGAGGACAGATACGCAGTATTTT

length: 15
J: TRBJ1-2
V: TRBV30
D: TRBD1
size: NA
CDR3: CAWLGPGQEFYGYAF
DNA: TGTGCCTGGTTGGGCCCGGGACAGGAGTTCTATGGCTACGCCTTC

length: 17
J: TRBJ2-3
V: TRBV9
D: NA
size: many
CDR3: CASSGRPEVAGTDTQYF
DNA: TGTGCCAGCAGCGGGAGGCCTGAGGTCGCGGGAACAGATACGCAGTATTTT

length: 14
J: TRBJ2-1
V: TRBV27
D: NA
size: many
CDR3: CASSLGPNRGEQFF
DNA: TGTGCCAGCAGTTTAGGTCCGAACCGGGGTGAGCAGTTCTTC

length: 14
J: TRBJ2-5
V: TRBV5-1
D: NA
size: NA
CDR3: CASSPDRIQVTQYF
DNA: TGCGCCAGCAGCCCCGACAGGATACAAGTGACCCAGTACTTC

length: 16
J: TRBJ2-2
V: TRBV20-1
D: NA
size: many
CDR3: CSAKAPGRTNTGELFF
DNA: TGCAGTGCCAAAGCCCCAGGGAGAACGAACACCGGGGAGCTGTTTTTT

length: 12
J: TRBJ2-7
V: TRBV4-1
D: NA
size: NA
CDR3: CASSQDRTEQYF
DNA: TGCGCCAGCAGCCAAGATAGAACAGAGCAGTACTTC

length: 15
J: TRBJ2-7
V: TRBV4-1
D: NA
size: few
CDR3: CASSHTPVGAYEQYF
DNA: TGCGCCAGCAGCCATACACCAGTGGGGGCCTACGAGCAGTACTTC

length: 16
J: TRBJ2-3
V: TRBV4-3
D: TRBD1
size: many
CDR3: CASSQGRDRYTDTQYF
DNA: TGCGCCAGCAGCCAAGGCCGGGACAGGTACACAGATACGCAGTATTTT

length: 16
J: TRBJ2-7
V: TRBV4-1
D: TRBD1
size: NA
CDR3: CANSQGPGTGDGAQYF
DNA: TGCGCCAACAGCCAAGGCCCCGGGACAGGGGATGGTGCGCAGTACTTC

length: 15
J: TRBJ1-4
V: TRBV2
D: NA
size: NA
CDR3: CASSEGVGVNEKLFF
DNA: TGTGCCAGCAGTGAAGGTGTCGGGGTAAATGAAAAACTGTTTTTT

length: 15
J: TRBJ2-5
V: TRBV29-1
D: NA
size: few
CDR3: CSVEVWGALMETQYF
DNA: TGCAGCGTTGAAGTGTGGGGGGCGTTGATGGAGACCCAGTACTTC

length: 16
J: TRBJ2-7
V: TRBV27
D: TRBD1
size: few
CDR3: CASSHDRGKAAYEQYF
DNA: TGTGCCAGCAGTCACGACAGGGGGAAAGCAGCCTACGAGCAGTACTTC

length: 12
J: TRBJ2-7
V: TRBV7-9
D: TRBD1
size: many
CDR3: CASSPDRDEQYF
DNA: TGTGCCAGCAGCCCGGACAGGGACGAGCAGTACTTC

length: 15
J: TRBJ2-2
V: TRBV3-1
D: TRBD2
size: NA
CDR3: CASKTSGVHTGELFF
DNA: TGTGCCAGCAAAACTAGCGGGGTCCACACCGGGGAGCTGTTTTTT

length: 11
J: TRBJ1-1
V: TRBV24-1
D: NA
size: few
CDR3: CATSLGGRAFF
DNA: TGTGCCACCAGTCTCGGCGGTAGGGCTTTCTTT

length: 14
J: TRBJ2-3
V: TRBV2
D: NA
size: many
CDR3: CASSERGLTDTQYF
DNA: TGTGCCAGCAGTGAAAGGGGGTTGACAGATACGCAGTATTTT

length: 17
J: TRBJ1-2
V: TRBV7-9
D: TRBD1
size: NA
CDR3: CASSQPPTGARSYGYTF
DNA: TGTGCCAGCAGCCAACCACCAACAGGGGCCCGAAGCTATGGCTACACCTTC

length: 15
J: TRBJ2-7
V: TRBV12-3/TRBV12-4
D: TRBD1
size: many
CDR3: CASSFGTGGTYEQYF
DNA: TGTGCCAGCAGTTTCGGGACAGGGGGTACCTACGAGCAGTACTTC

length: 15
J: TRBJ1-1
V: TRBV4-1
D: NA
size: NA
CDR3: CASSPRQSMNTEAFF
DNA: TGCGCCAGCAGCCCGCGACAGAGCATGAACACTGAAGCTTTCTTT

length: 14
J: TRBJ1-1
V: TRBV12-3/TRBV12-4
D: NA
size: many
CDR3: CASSFGWKYTEAFF
DNA: TGTGCCAGCAGTTTCGGGTGGAAGTACACTGAAGCTTTCTTT

length: 16
J: TRBJ2-3
V: TRBV2
D: NA
size: many
CDR3: CASSEARPGDKDTQYF
DNA: TGTGCCAGCAGTGAAGCGCGTCCTGGAGACAAAGATACGCAGTATTTT

length: 14
J: TRBJ1-6
V: TRBV2
D: NA
size: NA
CDR3: CASSEPGYNSPLHF
DNA: TGTGCCAGCAGTGAACCAGGGTATAATTCACCCCTCCACTTT

length: 17
J: TRBJ2-2
V: TRBV4-3
D: NA
size: NA
CDR3: CASSQVITGFNTGELFF
DNA: TGCGCCAGCAGCCAAGTTATTACGGGATTCAACACCGGGGAGCTGTTTTTT

length: 11
J: TRBJ1-1
V: TRBV20-1
D: NA
size: NA
CDR3: CSAQTEPEAFF
DNA: TGCAGTGCTCAGACAGAGCCTGAAGCTTTCTTT

length: 13
J: TRBJ1-1
V: TRBV20-1
D: NA
size: many
CDR3: CSANGPEYTEAFF
DNA: TGCAGTGCAAACGGACCCGAATACACTGAAGCTTTCTTT

length: 16
J: TRBJ2-4
V: TRBV21-1
D: NA
size: many
CDR3: CASSKARGEAKNIQYF
DNA: TGTGCCAGCAGCAAAGCGAGAGGGGAAGCCAAAAACATTCAGTACTTC

length: 17
J: TRBJ2-3
V: TRBV20-1
D: TRBD2
size: few
CDR3: CSASEIKTSRSTDTQYF
DNA: TGCAGTGCTTCCGAAATAAAGACTAGCCGTAGCACAGATACGCAGTATTTT

length: 14
J: TRBJ1-4
V: TRBV5-1
D: NA
size: many
CDR3: CASSLVSANEKLFF
DNA: TGCGCCAGCAGCTTGGTATCAGCTAATGAAAAACTGTTTTTT

length: 13
J: TRBJ1-1
V: TRBV6-5
D: NA
size: NA
CDR3: CASSYNARDEAFF
DNA: TGTGCCAGCAGTTACAACGCGCGTGATGAAGCTTTCTTT

length: 17
J: TRBJ2-3
V: TRBV7-6
D: TRBD2
size: NA
CDR3: CASSHLGRGGNTDTQYF
DNA: TGTGCCAGCAGCCACTTAGGGCGGGGGGGCAACACAGATACGCAGTATTTT

length: 14
J: TRBJ1-5
V: TRBV27
D: NA
size: few
CDR3: CASSRIGVNQPQHF
DNA: TGTGCCAGCAGCAGGATCGGGGTTAATCAGCCCCAGCATTTT

length: 15
J: TRBJ2-7
V: TRBV7-8
D: TRBD1
size: NA
CDR3: CASSGGTGTPYEQYF
DNA: TGTGCCAGCAGCGGGGGGACAGGGACCCCCTACGAGCAGTACTTC